A selection of T cell receptor beta chains follows, all from one sample in a study of T cell repertoires in cytomegalovirus infection. TCRdb passed the reads through MiXCR, listing each CDR3 protein once. The sample comprises around 360,000 distinct CDR3 sequences, roughly 34% of which are singletons, and roughly 13% rests with the top ten. Antigen specificity for these receptors is unknown. The input for sequencing was cultured PBMCs, taken from culture after CMV antigen stimulation. The receptors shown here come from a human donor in good health (CMV status not recorded). Some clones in this sample may be carry-over from other donors' samples. Each CDR3 is given with its conserved first and last residue. A D gene is named only where the DNA matches it firmly. Size is omitted from some rows. Given values are once, few, many or a class for expanded clones.

cdr3_nt	cdr3_aa	d_call	v_call	clone_size	j_call
TGTGCCAGCAGTCGAGGGGGGCCCGGGGAGCTGTTTTTT	CASSRGGPGELFF	-	TRBV6-2/TRBV6-3	once	TRBJ2-2
TGTGCCAGCAGCCAAGGGGTAACCCCCCTCCACTTT	CASSQGVTPLHF	-	TRBV4-1	-	TRBJ1-6
TGTGCCAGTACCAGGGACAGGACCACTGAAGCTTTCTTT	CASTRDRTTEAFF	TRBD1	TRBV19	-	TRBJ1-1
TGTGCCAGCAAGGGACAGGCCAACAATGAGCAGTTCTTC	CASKGQANNEQFF	TRBD1	TRBV12-3/TRBV12-4	once	TRBJ2-1
TGTGCCAGCAGCCCCAGGCCCCGGGACCTCTCTGGAAACACCATATATTTT	CASSPRPRDLSGNTIYF	-	TRBV9	few	TRBJ1-3
TGCGCCAGCAGCCAGGGTACAGGGGTCCGCCGAACTTTCTTT	CASSQGTGVRRTFF	TRBD1	TRBV4-1	few	TRBJ1-1
TGTGCCACCTTAGCCGATCCGGGACAGGGAATGAACAATGAGCAGTTCTTC	CATLADPGQGMNNEQFF	TRBD1	TRBV19	-	TRBJ2-1
TGTGCCAGGGTTCAAAGCGGGAGTCCCACAGATACGCAGTATTTT	CARVQSGSPTDTQYF	TRBD2	TRBV7-8	-	TRBJ2-3
TGTGCCAGCAGCCCCTTCGAGGTAGCGGCCTCCTACGAGCAGTACTTC	CASSPFEVAASYEQYF	-	TRBV7-6	-	TRBJ2-7
TGTGCCAGCTCACCCTATTTGGGGTTGAGCACTGAAGCTTTCTTT	CASSPYLGLSTEAFF	-	TRBV18	few	TRBJ1-1
TGTGCCAGCAGCCAAGGCCCCCGGTTCGGCCTAGAAAGCAATCAGCCCCAGCATTTT	CASSQGPRFGLESNQPQHF	-	TRBV3-1	-	TRBJ1-5
TGTGCCAGTAGTATGGGACAGGGGGACAATGAGCAGTTCTTC	CASSMGQGDNEQFF	TRBD1	TRBV19	-	TRBJ2-1
TGTGCCAGCAGCATGAGCGGGACTAGCAGAACCTACGAGCAGTACTTC	CASSMSGTSRTYEQYF	TRBD2	TRBV7-8	many	TRBJ2-7
TGTGCCAGCAGCGTACAGGGGATAGAGAATTCACCCCTCCACTTT	CASSVQGIENSPLHF	TRBD1	TRBV5-5	few	TRBJ1-6
TGTGCCAGCAGGAACAGCGGGAGTGACCGGGAGCTGTTTTTT	CASRNSGSDRELFF	TRBD2	TRBV28	once	TRBJ2-2
TGTGCCAGCAGCCAATACAGGGACTCCCGGGGAGGCCAAGAGACCCAGTACTTC	CASSQYRDSRGGQETQYF	-	TRBV4-2	few	TRBJ2-5
TGTGCCAGCAGCGCCAACAGGGTAACTGAAGCTTTCTTT	CASSANRVTEAFF	-	TRBV7-2	-	TRBJ1-1
TGTGCCAGCAGCGTAGCAGGGGCTAACAATCAGCCCCAGCATTTT	CASSVAGANNQPQHF	-	TRBV7-2	many	TRBJ1-5
TGTGCCAGTAGTATAGATCAGGGGTTGGGTTCATCACAGCCCCAGCATTTT	CASSIDQGLGSSQPQHF	-	TRBV19	few	TRBJ1-5
TGTGCCAGCAGCTTTGCCTGGACAGGGGGCGTTGAGCAGTTCTTC	CASSFAWTGGVEQFF	TRBD1	TRBV5-8	many	TRBJ2-1
TGTGCCAGCAGCCCCCGGGACAGGGGCTCTTCTCCAGATACGCAGTATTTT	CASSPRDRGSSPDTQYF	TRBD1	TRBV7-2	-	TRBJ2-3
TGTGCCAGCAGTTTATCGGCTAGTAGGAATGAGCAGTTCTTC	CASSLSASRNEQFF	-	TRBV27	-	TRBJ2-1
TGTGCCAGTAGTGCTCAGGGGAGCGATGGCTACACCTTC	CASSAQGSDGYTF	-	TRBV19	-	TRBJ1-2
TGTGCCAGCCTATCGGACAGTAACACTGAAGCTTTCTTT	CASLSDSNTEAFF	-	TRBV12-3/TRBV12-4	-	TRBJ1-1
TGCAGTGCTTCGGGACTAGCGGGAGGTTACAATGAGCAGTTCTTC	CSASGLAGGYNEQFF	TRBD2	TRBV20-1	-	TRBJ2-1
TGTGCCAGCAGCCCGGGACAGGGAGGAAACACCATATATTTT	CASSPGQGGNTIYF	TRBD1	TRBV7-2	-	TRBJ1-3
TGTGCCAGCAGCCAGAACCTGCAAGAGACCCAGTACTTC	CASSQNLQETQYF	-	TRBV14	-	TRBJ2-5
TGTGCCAGCAGCTTCCGCAACTTGAATGAGCAGTTCTTC	CASSFRNLNEQFF	-	TRBV7-2	few	TRBJ2-1
TGTGCCAGCACCTTTGGGGGCGCGTCTGGAAACACCATATATTTT	CASTFGGASGNTIYF	-	TRBV7-2	-	TRBJ1-3
TGTGCCACCTCAAATAGCGGGAGAGAGACCCAGTACTTC	CATSNSGRETQYF	TRBD2	TRBV19	-	TRBJ2-5
TGTGCCAGCAGACCCGGGACTCTCAACACCGGGGAGCTGTTTTTT	CASRPGTLNTGELFF	-	TRBV6-8	-	TRBJ2-2
TGTGCCAGCAGTTACTCCCGCTTTCCACACAATGAGCAGTTCTTC	CASSYSRFPHNEQFF	-	TRBV6-2/TRBV6-3	-	TRBJ2-1
TGTGCCAGCAGCACAACCCGTCAGGGGGCTTGGTACACTGAAGCTTTCTTT	CASSTTRQGAWYTEAFF	TRBD1	TRBV11-2	few	TRBJ1-1
TGTGCCAGCAGTGAAGACAGGACAACTAATGAAAAACTGTTTTTT	CASSEDRTTNEKLFF	-	TRBV2	many	TRBJ1-4
TGTGCCAGCAGCTTCGACAGGGTCCAGAATGAAAAACTGTTTTTT	CASSFDRVQNEKLFF	TRBD1	TRBV5-4	few	TRBJ1-4
TGTGCCATCAGTGAGTCTAGGGCAGGGGAAGGCACTGAAGCTTTCTTT	CAISESRAGEGTEAFF	-	TRBV10-3	few	TRBJ1-1
TGTGCCAGCAGCTTTGACAAGAACACTGAAGCTTTCTTT	CASSFDKNTEAFF	-	TRBV7-2	-	TRBJ1-1
TGTGCCAGCAGTATGCGGGACCACGACACTGAAGCTTTCTTT	CASSMRDHDTEAFF	-	TRBV7-9	few	TRBJ1-1
TGTGCCAGCAGCACCCAACAGAGGACTGAAGCTTTCTTT	CASSTQQRTEAFF	-	TRBV7-2	few	TRBJ1-1
TGCAGTGCCCTAAGTCCACAGGGGCGGACAGATACGCAGTATTTT	CSALSPQGRTDTQYF	TRBD1	TRBV20-1	-	TRBJ2-3
TGCGCCAGCAGCCGGATGGGGAGCCACAACGCTAACTATGGCTACACCTTC	CASSRMGSHNANYGYTF	-	TRBV4-3	-	TRBJ1-2
TGTGCCAGCAGTCCGGGACCGCAGAATGAAAAACTGTTTTTT	CASSPGPQNEKLFF	-	TRBV12-3/TRBV12-4	-	TRBJ1-4
TGTGCCAGCAGCAGAGAGCGGGAGGCCCCGCAGTATTTT	CASSREREAPQYF	TRBD2	TRBV7-2	few	TRBJ2-3
TGTGCCAGCAGGACGTCCAAGGGGGCTGATCAGCCCCAGCATTTT	CASRTSKGADQPQHF	TRBD1	TRBV6-2/TRBV6-3	-	TRBJ1-5
TGTGCCAGCAGTTCACGGACAGACACTGAAGCTTTCTTT	CASSSRTDTEAFF	-	TRBV28	-	TRBJ1-1
TGTGCCAGCAGTGAAATAACTAGCGGGAGGGCCGCAGATACGCAGTATTTT	CASSEITSGRAADTQYF	TRBD2	TRBV6-1	few	TRBJ2-3
TGTGCCAGCAGCCCCGCCCAAAACTCCTACAATGAGCAGTTCTTC	CASSPAQNSYNEQFF	-	TRBV7-3	few	TRBJ2-1
TGTGCCAGCAGCCCCCTCTCAAGGAGGGAAAAACTGTTTTTT	CASSPLSRREKLFF	-	TRBV28	-	TRBJ1-4
TGTGCCAGCAGCTTATTCGGGACTAGCGGGAATCAGCAGTTCTTC	CASSLFGTSGNQQFF	TRBD2	TRBV11-2	-	TRBJ2-1
TGTGCCAGCAAGTGGGCTAACAATCAGCCCCAGCATTTT	CASKWANNQPQHF	-	TRBV28	few	TRBJ1-5
TGTGCCAGCAGTGAAACCCCACCAGGAAGCACTGAAGCTTTCTTT	CASSETPPGSTEAFF	-	TRBV25-1	many	TRBJ1-1
TGCAGTGCTAGGCCCGGGGGTAGCGGGAGACTGATAAACATTCAGTACTTC	CSARPGGSGRLINIQYF	TRBD2	TRBV20-1	-	TRBJ2-4
TGTGCCAGCAGTTCTAGCGGCAGGGGCGGCGGGGAGCTGTTTTTT	CASSSSGRGGGELFF	-	TRBV12-3/TRBV12-4	few	TRBJ2-2